This TCR beta chain was recorded in a study of T-cell reconstitution after alpha-beta-depleted transplantation in children. The V end was cut by 5 bases, the J end by 1 base, with 15 bases between. The germline gives CDR1 SEHNR, CDR2 FQNEAQ (reference sequence). The CDR3 is 15 amino acids. Note on this clonotype: Its antigen remains unknown.

As it was prepared, the TCRbeta library received unique molecular identifiers. TCRdb re-called the PCR reads through MiXCR, storing one row per CDR3 protein. The data show 600,000 to 800,000 distinct CDR3 sequences, over 10% seen once. Study-level results: High day-60 TCRbeta diversity in some patients came from surviving recipient T cells and thymic progenitors. Roughly two months post-transplant, alpha-beta T cells reportedly originated from several hundred graft clones that had expanded. Newly produced T cells mostly accounted for T-cell counts and diversity one year post-transplant.

The receptor was derived from a girl aged 2 to 9 with congenital amegakaryocytic thrombocytopenia, due to receive a stem cell transplant. V usage is TRBV7-9 and J usage is TRBJ2-7; D unresolved. The input for sequencing was PBMCs, taken before TCRalphabeta/CD19-depleted stem cell transplant. The CDR3 nucleotides read TGTGCCAGCAGCCCCCCGGTTGGGTTTTCCTACGAGCAGTACTTC. Translating gives CASSPPVGFSYEQYF.